A single sample is the source of the 24 T cell receptor beta chains below, sequenced in a study of blood T cell repertoires in COVID-19. The table came from immunoSEQ multiplex PCR; TCRdb's copy has only in-frame clones and leaves some out. The sample records some 320,000 clones, roughly 86% being singletons. Material for sequencing was peripheral blood. The receptors stem from a woman aged 45 to 65 who had recovered from COVID-19.

This clone was counted once. This rearrangement joins TRBV6-6 to TRBJ2-5, with 8 bases fitting TRBD1. The CDR3 covers 16 residues. V was pared by 3 bases and J by 0 bases, with 6 bases of the junction left unmatched. Germline V gene lookup returns CDR1 MNHNY and CDR2 SVGAGI (reference sequence). This CDR3 is CASSYSPQGDQETQYF. DNA for the CDR3: TGTGCCAGCAGTTATAGCCCACAGGGGGACCAAGAGACCCAGTACTTC.

This chain connects TRBV4-3 to TRBJ2-1, with 13 bases identical to TRBD2. V gave up 4 bases and J gave up 8 bases; unmatched junction bases: 11. This CDR3 comprises 17 residues. The germline V gene encodes CDR1 LGHNA and CDR2 YSLEER. CDR3 bases: TGCGCCAGCAGCCGCCGGACTAGCGGGAGAATGGACGATGAGCAGTTCTTC. Translated, it gives CASSRRTSGRMDDEQFF.

The V gene is TRBV14, the J gene TRBJ1-6; D is uncertain. Germline V gene data show CDR1 as SGHDN and CDR2 as FVKESK. The CDR3 totals 15 residues. Trimming left V 1 base short and J 7 bases short, with 11 bases between. The CDR3 loop is CASSQVAGGNSPLHF. The CDR3 DNA follows: TGTGCCAGCAGCCAAGTCGCAGGAGGGAATTCACCCCTCCACTTT.

The gene calls are TRBV7-9 and TRBJ2-1, with 9 bases matching TRBD2. Germline loops: CDR1 SEHNR, CDR2 FQNEAQ (reference sequence). V was clipped by 5 bases and J by 3 bases; unmatched bases: 11. This CDR3 comprises 17 residues. CDR3 residues: CASSRGFASGIYNEQFF. Written as DNA, the CDR3 is TGTGCCAGCAGCCGTGGTTTCGCTAGCGGGATCTACAATGAGCAGTTCTTC.

This clone was picked up a small number of times. Other DNA sequences of this sample code for an identical CDR3. The rearrangement joins TRBV30 to TRBJ1-5, with 8 bases aligning to TRBD1. This CDR3 has 13 amino acids. Trimming cost V 0 bases and J 5 bases; bases outside gene matches: 0. Germline V gene data show CDR1 as GTSNPN and CDR2 as SVGIG (reference sequence). CDR3 sequence (DNA): TGTGCCTGGAGTGTACAGGGGGATCAGCCCCAGCATTTT. Translating gives CAWSVQGDQPQHF.

J is TRBJ1-2 and V is TRBV9, with D uncertain. The CDR3 is made up of 13 amino acids. The germline CDR1 and CDR2 sequences are SGDLS and YYNGEE. Trimming cost V 0 bases and J 5 bases, with 8 bases left between them. The CDR3 coding sequence is TGTGCCAGCAGCGTAGATCCAGGTTATGGCTACACCTTC. Protein: CASSVDPGYGYTF.

This clone has only a few counts. The chain couples TRBV6-2 or TRBV6-3 to TRBJ1-1; 10 bases agree with TRBD1. This CDR3 spans 16 amino acids. Germline V gene lookup returns CDR1 MNHEY and CDR2 SVGEGT. V lost 0 bases to trimming and J lost 10 bases; unmatched junction nucleotides: 11. The CDR3 coding sequence is TGTGCCAGCAGTTACTCCTCGACGACAGGGGGCGCTGGAGCTTTCTTT. This translates into CASSYSSTTGGAGAFF.

This clone is a singleton in its sample. The chain couples TRBV20-1 to TRBJ1-6, with a possible D match to TRBD1 (5 bases). This CDR3 spans 17 amino acids. Germline V gene data show CDR1 as DFQATT and CDR2 as SNEGSKA (reference sequence). The V end was cut by 3 bases, the J end by 3 bases, with 18 bases between. CDR3 sequence (DNA): TGCAGTGCTAGTACCCCACCCAAAGGGGTCTATAATTCACCCCTCCACTTT. Protein sequence: CSASTPPKGVYNSPLHF.

The chain carries TRBV4-3 and TRBJ2-4; D possibly corresponds to TRBD1 (6 bases). The germline V gene encodes CDR1 LGHNA and CDR2 YSLEER. This CDR3 comprises 20 residues. Trimming stripped 1 base from V and 0 bases from J, with 22 bases between. The CDR3 loop is CASSQAQTGRSLLAKNIQYF. The DNA of the CDR3 is TGCGCCAGCAGCCAAGCACAGACAGGCCGATCATTACTAGCCAAAAACATTCAGTACTTC.

The chain links TRBV19 to TRBJ1-4; TRBD1 matches 11 bases. Germline V gives CDR1 LNHDA, CDR2 SQIVND (reference sequence). The CDR3 consists of 14 residues. With 6 bases clipped from V and 8 bases from J, the junction kept 5 bases outside the gene matches. The CDR3 DNA reads TGTGCCAGTAGCGGGACAGGGGGTGGAGAAAAACTGTTTTTT. Its translation is CASSGTGGGEKLFF.

V and J are TRBV27 and TRBJ2-1, with 11 bases matching TRBD2. The V and J ends lost 6 bases and 4 bases, in that order; junction bases with no gene match: 2. CDR3 size: 14 residues. The germline CDR1 and CDR2 sequences are MNHEY and SMNVEV (reference sequence). The CDR3 nucleotides read TGTGCCAGCAGGGGACTAGCGGCATACAATGAGCAGTTCTTC. Its translation is CASRGLAAYNEQFF.

This clone was seen a few times. V is TRBV30 and J is TRBJ2-5; 12 bases map to TRBD2. The trim removed 7 bases at V and 7 bases at J, leaving 7 bases unmatched. Germline CDR1 is GTSNPN and CDR2 is SVGIG (reference sequence). The CDR3 covers 13 residues. The CDR3 nucleotides are TGTGCCTACGAAGGGACTAGCGGGTGGACCCAGTACTTC. Its protein product is CAYEGTSGWTQYF.

This clone showed up just a few times. The chain uses TRBV9 and TRBJ2-2, with 9 nucleotides matching TRBD1. The CDR3 runs to 17 residues. V shed 3 bases, J shed 7 bases, and the junction held 13 bases outside the gene matches. CDR1 is SGDLS, CDR2 YYNGEE, per germline. The CDR3 loop is CASSAEQGAQWGGELFF. CDR3 bases: TGTGCCAGCAGCGCGGAACAGGGGGCGCAGTGGGGCGGGGAGCTGTTTTTT.

The chain uses TRBV29-1 and TRBJ2-1; D might be TRBD2 (6 bases). Trimming left V 5 bases short and J 2 bases short, with 13 bases between. The germline V gene encodes CDR1 SQVTM and CDR2 ANQGSEA. This CDR3 spans 14 amino acids. CDR3 sequence reads: CSVRDSSTYNEQFF. The CDR3 nucleotides read TGCAGCGTTAGGGACTCTTCCACCTACAATGAGCAGTTCTTC.

The V and J genes are TRBV18 and TRBJ2-3, with a weak D call TRBD1 (6 bases). Trimming took off 4 bases at V and 0 bases at J, with 14 bases between the two ends. The CDR3 is made up of 16 amino acids. Germline CDR1 and CDR2: KGHSH and LQKENI. The CDR3 protein is CASSRDRPTSTDTQYF. As DNA, the CDR3 is TGTGCCAGCTCACGCGACAGGCCCACTAGCACAGATACGCAGTATTTT.

The chain combines TRBV4-1 with TRBJ1-1; D remains ambiguous. Germline CDR1 MGHRA, CDR2 YSYEKL. The CDR3 has 15 amino acids. Trimming stripped 0 bases from V and 1 base from J, with 9 bases between. DNA for the CDR3: TGCGCCAGCAGCCAAGAGCCGGGAGCGAACACTGAAGCTTTCTTT. Translating gives CASSQEPGANTEAFF.

The table lists this clone with many counts. This rearrangement joins TRBV18 to TRBJ1-5, with D maybe TRBD1 (5 bases). The CDR3 spans 13 residues. In germline, CDR1 is KGHSH, CDR2 LQKENI. Trimming removed 1 base from V and 7 bases from J, with 8 bases in between. CDR3: CASSPQGRQPQHF. The CDR3 nucleotides are TGTGCCAGCTCACCACAGGGGCGGCAGCCCCAGCATTTT. The variable domain in full, completed from reference TRBV18 and TRBJ1-5, reads NAGVMQNPRHLVRRRGQEARLRCSPMKGHSHVYWYRQLPEEGLKFMVYLQKENIIDESGMPKERFSAEFPKEGPSILRIQQVVRGDSAAYFCASSPQGRQPQHFGDGTRLSIL.

This clone was found a few times. For the CDR3, the DNA is TGTGCCAGCAGCACCGGACACAGCTCCTACGAGCAGTACTTC. Its protein product is CASSTGHSSYEQYF. The chain is built from TRBV5-4 and TRBJ2-7; D might be TRBD1 (5 bases). Germline assignment: CDR1 SGHNT and CDR2 YYREEE (reference sequence). There are 14 residues in the CDR3. Trimming pared 4 bases from V and 0 bases from J, leaving 11 bases between.

This clone has a single count. The gene calls are TRBV5-5 and TRBJ2-7, with no clear D. Germline lookup yields CDR1 SGHKS and CDR2 YYEKEE (reference sequence). V shed 4 bases and J shed 1 base, with 12 bases lying between them. The CDR3 covers 14 residues. The CDR3 sequence is CASSPKTPSYEQYF. For the CDR3, the DNA is TGTGCCAGCAGCCCGAAGACACCTTCCTACGAGCAGTACTTC.

The chain is built from TRBV2 and TRBJ1-5; TRBD1 is a possible D gene (6 bases). CDR1 is SNHLY, CDR2 FYNNEI, per germline. CDR3 length equals 13 residues. The germline V and J ends were trimmed by 5 bases and 4 bases, with 9 bases remaining between them. The DNA of the CDR3 is TGTGCCAGCAGTAACAGGGTAAATCAGCCCCAGCATTTT. It encodes CASSNRVNQPQHF.

The chain joins TRBV3-1 (or the pseudogene TRBV3-2) to TRBJ1-1; no clear D gene. CDR3 length: 11 residues. Germline values: CDR1 LGHDT, CDR2 YNNKEL (reference sequence). Trimming took 1 base from V and 8 from J, leaving 5 bases between them. The DNA for the CDR3 is TGTGCCAGCAGCCAAGCCCGGGAAGCTTTCTTT. Its protein is CASSQAREAFF.

This clone appeared a few times. The V gene is TRBV28, the J gene TRBJ1-1, with unresolved D. Germline-derived CDR1 and CDR2 are MDHEN and SYDVKM. V lost 3 bases and J 1 base, leaving 15 bases between the germline ends. This CDR3 has 16 amino acids. DNA of the CDR3: TGTGCCAGCAGTTTTCGGGTGTTCGCTTCGAACACTGAAGCTTTCTTT. The encoded protein is CASSFRVFASNTEAFF.

V gene TRBV7-7 combines with J gene TRBJ2-1, with TRBD2 identical over 7 bases. V gave up 4 bases and J gave up 9 bases; unmatched junction bases: 9. The CDR3 loop spans 14 amino acids. Germline values: CDR1 SSHAT, CDR2 FNYEAQ (reference sequence). The CDR3 DNA reads TGTGCCAGCAGCTCCGGGGGGTCAGGACGTGAGCAGTTCTTC. The encoded protein is CASSSGGSGREQFF. Combining the CDR3 with reference TRBV7-7 and TRBJ2-1 gives the whole variable domain GAGVSQSPRYKVTKRGQDVTLRCDPISSHATLYWYQQALGQGPEFLTYFNYEAQPDKSGLPSDRFSAERPEGSISTLTIQRTEQRDSAMYRCASSSGGSGREQFFGPGTRLTVL.

In this sample, this clone turned up once. This rearrangement joins TRBV4-3 to TRBJ1-5, with D unresolved. The CDR3 sequence is 14 residues long. The V gene lost 0 bases and the J gene lost 1 base, with 4 bases spanning the gap. CDR1 and CDR2 from the germline V gene are LGHNA and YSLEER. The CDR3 region has the DNA TGCGCCAGCAGCCAAGATATGAGCAATCAGCCCCAGCATTTT. Translation gives CASSQDMSNQPQHF.